The 13 T cell receptor beta chains reported below all come from one sample, sequenced in a study of blood T cell repertoires in COVID-19 (dated by TCRdb to the early 2020s). The library was built by means of the immunoSEQ multiplex PCR assay. TCRdb mirrors the immuneACCESS table, restricted to in-frame sequences. Some clones are absent from its copies; in checked studies, under half trace to an unresolved V gene, and the reason for the others is unknown. The sample data list some 150,000 clones, and approximately 84% of these were observed just once. The ten largest clones represent less than 4% of the sample. Specimen: peripheral blood. The receptor set was obtained from a woman between 55 and 75 years old with acute or convalescent COVID-19.

The chain joins TRBV6-1 to TRBJ2-1, with 7 positions matching TRBD2. The V gene's germline CDR1 is MNHNS and CDR2 SASEGT. The CDR3 totals 14 residues. V trimming: 2 bases; J trimming: 13 bases; junction bases outside the gene matches: 11. CDR3 amino acids: CASSESAGGSSQFF. The DNA of the CDR3 is TGTGCCAGCAGTGAATCCGCGGGCGGGAGCTCTCAGTTCTTC.

This chain links TRBV5-1 with TRBJ1-4; the match to TRBD1 covers 9 bases. CDR1 is SGHRS, CDR2 YFSETQ, per germline. The length of the CDR3 is 17 residues. J was trimmed by 7 bases and V by 1 base; bases with no gene match: 11. Written as DNA, the CDR3 is TGCGCCAGCAGCTTGCCGAAACAGGGGGCGGCGATTGAAAAACTGTTTTTT. Translating gives CASSLPKQGAAIEKLFF.

V and J are TRBV6-5 and TRBJ1-6; no firm D call. Germline CDR1 reads MNHEY; CDR2 reads SVGAGI. This CDR3 spans 15 amino acids. Trimming removed 6 bases at V and 0 bases at J, with 9 bases between. The CDR3 region has the DNA TGTGCCAGCAGGGCCTCAAGCTCCTATAATTCACCCCTCCACTTT. The encoded protein is CASRASSSYNSPLHF.

The chain recombines TRBV15 with TRBJ1-1; a possible D gene is TRBD1 (6 bases). V lost 5 bases, J lost 5 bases, and 15 bases lay in between. CDR3 size: 14 residues. Per germline, CDR1 LNHNV and CDR2 YYDKDF (reference sequence). The CDR3 sequence: CATSGGLQGTEAFF. The CDR3 nucleotides are TGTGCCACCAGCGGAGGTTTACAGGGAACTGAAGCTTTCTTT.

V gene TRBV6-6 combines with J gene TRBJ2-1; TRBD1 matches 8 bases. Unmatched junction bases numbered 10, after V lost 5 bases and J lost 4 bases. The CDR3 sequence is 16 residues long. Looked up from germline, CDR1 is MNHNY and CDR2 is SVGAGI (reference sequence). Here the CDR3 reads CASSRRVGQGYNEQFF. The DNA for the CDR3 is TGTGCCAGCAGTCGAAGGGTAGGACAGGGATACAATGAGCAGTTCTTC.

The count of this clone is one. The chain recombines TRBV6-5 with TRBJ2-1; D is ambiguous. The V gene's germline CDR1 is MNHEY and CDR2 SVGAGI. The CDR3 sequence is 11 residues long. Trimming took off 5 bases at V and 6 bases at J, with 5 bases between the two ends. This CDR3 reads CASSTSNEQFF. The CDR3 DNA follows: TGTGCCAGCAGTACCAGCAATGAGCAGTTCTTC.

This chain uses TRBV7-9 with TRBJ2-5, with 7 bases identical to TRBD2. The trim removed 6 bases at V and 5 bases at J, leaving 12 bases unmatched. The CDR3 contains 15 residues. The V gene's germline CDR1 is SEHNR and CDR2 FQNEAQ (reference sequence). CDR3 amino acids: CASSSGLEMTETQYF. The CDR3 DNA reads as TGTGCCAGCAGTTCTGGACTAGAGATGACGGAGACCCAGTACTTC.

The gene calls are TRBV7-2 and TRBJ2-3; D gene ambiguous. This CDR3 contains 16 residues. CDR1 and CDR2 (germline): SGHTA, FQGNSA. Trimming cost V 2 bases and J 1 base, with 13 bases left between them. CDR3 sequence: CASSLMGIWGTDTQYF. CDR3 DNA sequence: TGTGCCAGCAGCTTAATGGGCATATGGGGCACAGATACGCAGTATTTT.

This rearrangement joins TRBV5-6 to TRBJ2-1; TRBD2 might be the D (6 bases). Germline V lookup: CDR1 SGHDT, CDR2 YYEEEE. CDR3 length: 14 amino acids. V was trimmed by 4 bases and J by 7 bases, leaving 15 bases between them. CDR3 DNA: TGTGCCAGCAGCCTTTTCTGGGGGAGGAATGAGCAGTTCTTC. Translating gives CASSLFWGRNEQFF.

The rearrangement uses TRBV2 and TRBJ2-1, with D possibly being TRBD2 (5 bases). The ends were cut back, 6 bases at V and 0 bases at J, with 15 bases in the middle. CDR3 length: 16 residues. CDR1 and CDR2 from the germline V gene are SNHLY and FYNNEI. CDR3 region: CASRKLTGSSYNEQFF. The CDR3 bases are TGTGCCAGCAGGAAATTGACGGGGAGCTCCTACAATGAGCAGTTCTTC. The whole variable domain, remainder taken from reference TRBV2 and TRBJ2-1, is EPEVTQTPSHQVTQMGQEVILRCVPISNHLYFYWYRQILGQKVEFLVSFYNNEISEKSEIFDDQFSVERPDGSNFTLKIRSTKLEDSAMYFCASRKLTGSSYNEQFFGPGTRLTVL.

The chain carries TRBV13 and TRBJ1-2, with a tentative D call TRBD1 (5 bases). This CDR3 comprises 15 residues. The germline V gene encodes CDR1 PRHDT and CDR2 FYEKMQ (reference sequence). The germline V and J ends were trimmed by 2 bases and 7 bases, with 17 bases remaining between them. The DNA for the CDR3 is TGTGCCAGCAGCTTATATGGGGCACGGGCGGCTGGCTACACCTTC. The encoded protein is CASSLYGARAAGYTF.

This chain uses TRBV28 with TRBJ2-7; TRBD2 agrees at 14 bases. Germline CDR1 is MDHEN and CDR2 is SYDVKM. CDR3 length: 17 residues. Unmatched junction bases numbered 9, after V lost 6 bases and J lost 2 bases. CDR3 coding DNA: TGTGCCAGCAGCTCGGGACTAGCGGGAGTGAATGCCTACGAGCAGTACTTC. Its protein product is CASSSGLAGVNAYEQYF.

This chain joins TRBV28 and TRBJ1-2, with 8 bases matching TRBD1. The CDR3 has 13 amino acids. Trimming took 5 bases from V and 4 from J; bases not matched to a gene: 3. Germline values: CDR1 MDHEN, CDR2 SYDVKM. The CDR3 sequence is CASSPDRGYGYTF. The CDR3 DNA sequence: TGTGCCAGCAGTCCCGACAGGGGCTATGGCTACACCTTC.